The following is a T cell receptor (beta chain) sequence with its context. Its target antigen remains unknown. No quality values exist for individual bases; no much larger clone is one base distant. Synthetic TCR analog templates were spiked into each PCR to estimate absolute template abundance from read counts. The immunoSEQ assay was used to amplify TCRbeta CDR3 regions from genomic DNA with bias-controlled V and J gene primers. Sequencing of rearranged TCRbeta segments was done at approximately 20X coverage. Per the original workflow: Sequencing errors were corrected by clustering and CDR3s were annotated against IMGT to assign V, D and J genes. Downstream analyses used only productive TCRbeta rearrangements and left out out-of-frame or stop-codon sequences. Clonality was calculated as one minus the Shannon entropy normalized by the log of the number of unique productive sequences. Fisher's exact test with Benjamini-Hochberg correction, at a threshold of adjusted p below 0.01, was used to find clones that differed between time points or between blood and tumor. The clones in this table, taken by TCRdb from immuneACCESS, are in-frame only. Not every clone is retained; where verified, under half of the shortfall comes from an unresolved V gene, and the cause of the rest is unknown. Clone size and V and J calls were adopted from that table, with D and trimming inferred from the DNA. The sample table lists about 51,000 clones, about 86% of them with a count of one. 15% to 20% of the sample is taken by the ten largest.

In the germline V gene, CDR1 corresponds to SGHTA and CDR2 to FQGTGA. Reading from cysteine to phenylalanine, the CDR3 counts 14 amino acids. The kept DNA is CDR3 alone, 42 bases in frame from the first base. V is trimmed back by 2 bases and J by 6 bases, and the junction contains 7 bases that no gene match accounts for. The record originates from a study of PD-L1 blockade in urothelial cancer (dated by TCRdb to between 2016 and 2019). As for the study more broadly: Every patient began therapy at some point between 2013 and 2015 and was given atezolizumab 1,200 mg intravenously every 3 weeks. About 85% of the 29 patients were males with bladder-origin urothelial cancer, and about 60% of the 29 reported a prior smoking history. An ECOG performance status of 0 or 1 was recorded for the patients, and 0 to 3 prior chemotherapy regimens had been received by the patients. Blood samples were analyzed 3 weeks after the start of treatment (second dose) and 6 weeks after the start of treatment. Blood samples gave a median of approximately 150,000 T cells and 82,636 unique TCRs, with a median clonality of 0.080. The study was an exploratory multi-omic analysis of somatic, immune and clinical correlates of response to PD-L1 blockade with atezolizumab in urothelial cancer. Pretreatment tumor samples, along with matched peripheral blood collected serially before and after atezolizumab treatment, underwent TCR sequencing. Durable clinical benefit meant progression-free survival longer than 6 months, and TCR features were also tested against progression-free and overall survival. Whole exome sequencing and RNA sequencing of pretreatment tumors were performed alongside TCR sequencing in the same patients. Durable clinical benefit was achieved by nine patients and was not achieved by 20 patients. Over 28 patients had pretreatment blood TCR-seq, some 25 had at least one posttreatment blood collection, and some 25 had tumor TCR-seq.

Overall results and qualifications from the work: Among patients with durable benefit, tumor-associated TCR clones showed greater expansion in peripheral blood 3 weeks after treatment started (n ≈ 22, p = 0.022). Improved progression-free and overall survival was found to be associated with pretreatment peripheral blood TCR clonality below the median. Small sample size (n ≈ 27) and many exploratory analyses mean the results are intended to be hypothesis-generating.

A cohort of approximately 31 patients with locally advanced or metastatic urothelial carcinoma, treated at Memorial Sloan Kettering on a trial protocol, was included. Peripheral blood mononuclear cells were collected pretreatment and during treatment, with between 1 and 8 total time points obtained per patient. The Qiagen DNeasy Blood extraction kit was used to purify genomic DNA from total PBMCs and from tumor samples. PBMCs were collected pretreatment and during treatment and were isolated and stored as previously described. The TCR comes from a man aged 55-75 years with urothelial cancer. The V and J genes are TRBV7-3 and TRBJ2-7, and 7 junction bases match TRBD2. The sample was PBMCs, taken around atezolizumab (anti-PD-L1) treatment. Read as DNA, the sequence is TGTGCCAGCAGCTTAGGAATAGGGAGGGGCGAGCAGTACTTC. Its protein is CASSLGIGRGEQYF.